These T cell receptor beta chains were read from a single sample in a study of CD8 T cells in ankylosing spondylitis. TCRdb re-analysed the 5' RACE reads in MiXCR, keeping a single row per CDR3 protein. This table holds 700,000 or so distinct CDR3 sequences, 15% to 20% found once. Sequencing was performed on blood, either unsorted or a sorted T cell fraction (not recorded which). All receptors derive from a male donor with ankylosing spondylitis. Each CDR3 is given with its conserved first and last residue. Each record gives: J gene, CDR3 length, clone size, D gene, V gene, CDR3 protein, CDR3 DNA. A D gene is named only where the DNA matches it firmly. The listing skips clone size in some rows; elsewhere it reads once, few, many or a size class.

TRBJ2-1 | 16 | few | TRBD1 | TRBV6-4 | CASSPVKGQGNNEQFF | TGTGCCAGCAGTCCAGTGAAGGGACAGGGGAACAATGAGCAGTTCTTC
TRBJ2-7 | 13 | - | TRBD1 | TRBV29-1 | CSVSPTGAHEQYF | TGCAGCGTTTCGCCGACAGGGGCCCACGAGCAGTACTTC
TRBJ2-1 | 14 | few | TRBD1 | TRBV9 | CASSVEQGWNEQFF | TGTGCCAGCAGCGTAGAACAGGGGTGGAATGAGCAGTTCTTC
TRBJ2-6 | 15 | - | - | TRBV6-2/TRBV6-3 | CASSYLGRGANVLTF | TGTGCCAGCAGTTACCTGGGGAGAGGGGCCAACGTCCTGACTTTC
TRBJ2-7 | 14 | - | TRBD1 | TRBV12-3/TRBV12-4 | CASRSGTGPYEQYF | TGTGCCAGCAGGTCCGGGACAGGGCCGTACGAGCAGTACTTC
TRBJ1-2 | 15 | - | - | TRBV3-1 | CASSPKLGSVYGYTF | TGTGCCAGCAGCCCAAAGCTTGGCAGCGTCTATGGCTACACCTTC
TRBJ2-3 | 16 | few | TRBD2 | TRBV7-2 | CASSLTGLAGVDTQYF | TGTGCCAGCAGCTTAACGGGACTAGCGGGAGTAGATACGCAGTATTTT
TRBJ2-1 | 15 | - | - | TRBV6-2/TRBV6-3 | CASSYLSGPYNEQFF | TGTGCCAGCAGTTATCTAAGCGGTCCCTACAATGAGCAGTTCTTC
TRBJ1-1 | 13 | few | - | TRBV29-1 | CSVDMGSNTEAFF | TGCAGCGTTGATATGGGTTCTAACACTGAAGCTTTCTTT
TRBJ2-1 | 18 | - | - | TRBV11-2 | CASSLVVQGGGVYNEQFF | TGTGCCAGCAGCTTAGTCGTGCAGGGAGGGGGGGTATACAATGAGCAGTTCTTC
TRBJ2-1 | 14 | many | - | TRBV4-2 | CASSPDGSRGEQFF | TGTGCCAGCAGCCCTGACGGCAGTAGGGGTGAGCAGTTCTTC
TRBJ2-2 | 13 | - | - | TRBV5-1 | CASSQGNRGELFF | TGCGCCAGCAGCCAGGGGAATCGGGGGGAGCTGTTTTTT
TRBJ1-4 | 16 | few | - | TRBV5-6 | CASSLVGTATNEKLFF | TGTGCCAGCAGCTTGGTGGGGACCGCAACTAATGAAAAACTGTTTTTT
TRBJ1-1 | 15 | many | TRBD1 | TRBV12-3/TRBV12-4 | CASSPTGRVNTEAFF | TGTGCCAGCAGTCCGACAGGGCGGGTGAACACTGAAGCTTTCTTT
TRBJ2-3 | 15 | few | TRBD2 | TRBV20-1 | CSAGTSGKEGETQYF | TGCAGTGCCGGGACTAGCGGGAAGGAAGGGGAAACGCAGTATTTT
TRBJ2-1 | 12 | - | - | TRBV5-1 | CASSASVNEQFF | TGCGCCAGCAGCGCCTCGGTCAATGAGCAGTTCTTC
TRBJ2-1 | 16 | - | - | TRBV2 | CASTQGPEGPYNEQFF | TGTGCCAGCACCCAGGGGCCGGAGGGCCCCTACAATGAGCAGTTCTTC
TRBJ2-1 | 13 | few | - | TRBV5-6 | CASSRGTDNEQFF | TGTGCCAGCAGCCGTGGGACCGACAATGAGCAGTTCTTC
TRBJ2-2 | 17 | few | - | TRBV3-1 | CASTEWPSVGRTGELFF | TGTGCCAGCACCGAGTGGCCGTCGGTGGGGCGGACCGGGGAGCTGTTTTTT
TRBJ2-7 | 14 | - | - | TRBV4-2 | CASSQTGGGGEQYF | TGTGCCAGCAGCCAAACGGGGGGAGGGGGCGAGCAGTACTTC
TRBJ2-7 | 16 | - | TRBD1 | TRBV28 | CASRFGGTGISYEQYF | TGTGCCAGCAGATTCGGGGGGACAGGGATTTCCTACGAGCAGTACTTC
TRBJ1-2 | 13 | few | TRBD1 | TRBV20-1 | CSAIDRVNYGYTF | TGCAGTGCCATTGACAGGGTAAACTATGGCTACACCTTC
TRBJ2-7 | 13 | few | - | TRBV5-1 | CASRPDRNYEQYF | TGCGCCAGCAGGCCCGACAGGAACTACGAGCAGTACTTC
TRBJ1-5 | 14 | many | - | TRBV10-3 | CAISEGQHNQPQHF | TGTGCCATCAGTGAGGGCCAACACAATCAGCCCCAGCATTTT
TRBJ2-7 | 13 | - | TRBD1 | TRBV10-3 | CAISQETGNEQYF | TGTGCCATCAGTCAAGAGACAGGGAACGAGCAGTACTTC
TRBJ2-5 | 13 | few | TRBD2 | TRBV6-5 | CASSYGLASAQYF | TGTGCCAGCAGTTACGGACTAGCATCGGCCCAGTACTTC
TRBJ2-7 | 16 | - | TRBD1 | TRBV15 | CATSNEDRGFTYEQYF | TGTGCCACCAGCAACGAGGACAGGGGGTTCACCTACGAGCAGTACTTC
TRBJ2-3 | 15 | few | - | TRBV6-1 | CASNPGAVPADTQYF | TGTGCCAGCAACCCTGGGGCTGTTCCGGCAGATACGCAGTATTTT
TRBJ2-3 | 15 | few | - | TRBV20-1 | CSARTSEGDTDTQYF | TGCAGTGCTAGAACCAGTGAAGGGGACACAGATACGCAGTATTTT
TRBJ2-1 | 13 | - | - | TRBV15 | CATSRDPGIEQFF | TGTGCCACCAGCAGAGATCCGGGCATTGAGCAGTTCTTC